One sample yielded the 21 T cell receptor beta chains listed below, sequenced in a study of CD8 T cells in ankylosing spondylitis. Each CDR3 protein gets one entry after TCRdb re-called the 5' RACE reads with MiXCR. The data show some 52,000 distinct CDR3 sequences, less than 8.5% seen once. The specimen was blood, either unsorted or a sorted T cell fraction (not recorded which). These receptors were collected from a female donor with ankylosing spondylitis or in good health (not recorded which).

This clonotype was seen ten or more times. The chain combines TRBV5-1 with TRBJ1-1; no clear D. The CDR3 has 14 amino acids. The germline gives CDR1 SGHRS, CDR2 YFSETQ. The V end lost 3 bases, the J end lost 1 base, and 10 bases lay between the germline ends. CDR3 sequence: CASSWVTPNTEAFF. The CDR3, as DNA: TGCGCCAGCAGCTGGGTAACGCCGAACACTGAAGCTTTCTTT.

The table lists this clonotype with many counts. The J gene is TRBJ1-2, the V gene TRBV4-1, with D unclear. CDR1 and CDR2 (germline): MGHRA, YSYEKL. This CDR3 is 15 amino acids long. V was clipped by 4 bases and J by 5 bases, with 17 bases between them. The CDR3 region has the DNA TGCGCCAGCAGCCCCATGGGCCAAGGGCCTTATGGCTACACCTTC. Amino acid sequence: CASSPMGQGPYGYTF.

There are many counts of this clonotype. This chain links TRBV27 with TRBJ2-1; a possible D gene is TRBD2 (7 bases). CDR3 length: 14 amino acids. Trimming left V 3 bases short and J 14 bases short, with 20 bases between. Germline values: CDR1 MNHEY, CDR2 SMNVEV (reference sequence). This CDR3 is CASSFYVGGRSEFF. CDR3 DNA sequence: TGTGCCAGCAGTTTTTACGTGGGGGGGCGTTCGGAGTTCTTC.

This clonotype was counted at least ten times. J is TRBJ2-1 and V is TRBV4-3, with D possibly TRBD2 on 6 matching bases. Germline CDR1 and CDR2: LGHNA and YSLEER. This CDR3 spans 16 amino acids. V dropped 0 bases and J dropped 4 bases, with 13 bases sitting between them. CDR3 protein: CASSQDAGPIYNEQFF. DNA for the CDR3: TGCGCCAGCAGCCAAGATGCGGGGCCCATTTACAATGAGCAGTTCTTC.

This clonotype has ten or more counts. V gene TRBV27 combines with J gene TRBJ1-5; 10 bases match TRBD1. With V trimmed by 5 bases and J by 2 bases, 21 bases remained unmatched. Germline V gene data show CDR1 as MNHEY and CDR2 as SMNVEV (reference sequence). CDR3 length equals 21 residues. The CDR3 reads CASSPVNPLRDRGGGNQPQHF. The CDR3 bases are TGTGCCAGCAGTCCAGTGAATCCTCTCAGGGACAGGGGCGGCGGCAATCAGCCCCAGCATTTT.

This clonotype was seen only a few times. This chain uses TRBV29-1 with TRBJ2-3; TRBD2 might be the D (6 bases). The CDR3 totals 12 residues. Germline-derived CDR1 and CDR2 are SQVTM and ANQGSEA. V was shortened by 6 bases and J by 2 bases, with 9 bases between the two germline ends. CDR3: CSVGLYTDTQYF. The CDR3 bases are TGCAGCGTCGGACTATACACAGATACGCAGTATTTT.

This clonotype has at least ten counts. The chain links TRBV7-9 to TRBJ2-5; 12 bases match TRBD1. Germline CDR1 reads SEHNR; CDR2 reads FQNEAQ (reference sequence). The CDR3 runs to 15 residues. The ends lost 5 bases at V and 5 bases at J; junction bases unmatched: 6. The CDR3 bases are TGTGCCAGCAGCCTCGGGACAGGGGGCGCGGAGACCCAGTACTTC. This translates into CASSLGTGGAETQYF.

In this sample, this clonotype turned up many times. V and J are TRBV5-1 and TRBJ1-6, with 8 bases fitting TRBD1. Germline V lookup: CDR1 SGHRS, CDR2 YFSETQ. The CDR3 extends over 14 amino acids. V shed 4 bases, J shed 7 bases, and the junction held 4 bases outside the gene matches. The CDR3 DNA reads as TGCGCCAGCAGCCGGACAGGGCCGAATTCACCCCTCCACTTT. It translates to CASSRTGPNSPLHF.

This clonotype has at least ten counts. CDR3 nucleotide sequence: TGTGCCAGCAGCCCTCCTCGACGGACAGGTCTGAACACCGGGGAGCTGTTTTTT. As protein: CASSPPRRTGLNTGELFF. V usage is TRBV5-5 and J usage is TRBJ2-2; TRBD1 aligns across 7 bases. CDR1 SGHKS and CDR2 YYEKEE come from the germline V gene (reference sequence). The CDR3 consists of 18 residues. Trimming cost V 4 bases and J 1 base; bases outside gene matches: 13. The whole variable domain, filled in from reference TRBV5-5 and TRBJ2-2, reads DAGVTQSPTHLIKTRGQQVTLRCSPISGHKSVSWYQQVLGQGPQFIFQYYEKEERGRGNFPDRFSARQFPNYSSELNVNALLLGDSALYLCASSPPRRTGLNTGELFFGEGSRLTVL.

This clonotype has ten or more counts. The chain is built from TRBV24-1 and TRBJ2-5, with TRBD2 matching over 8 bases. This CDR3 region has 15 residues. CDR1 is KGHDR and CDR2 is SFDVKD in the germline V gene. The J segment lost 3 bases and the V segment lost 0 bases, leaving 2 bases of the junction unmatched. The CDR3 region is CATSDLGAGEETQYF. CDR3 DNA: TGTGCCACCAGTGATTTGGGAGCGGGGGAAGAGACCCAGTACTTC.

This clonotype was recorded at least ten times. The chain employs TRBV20-1 and TRBJ1-5; 7 nucleotides align to TRBD1. Germline V gene sequence: CDR1 DFQATT, CDR2 SNEGSKA (reference sequence). The CDR3 is made up of 14 amino acids. V trimming: 0 bases; J trimming: 6 bases; junction bases outside the gene matches: 5. This CDR3 is CSARDTGAGQPQHF. The DNA for the CDR3 is TGCAGTGCTAGAGATACAGGGGCAGGTCAGCCCCAGCATTTT.

This clonotype was seen ten or more times. The rearrangement joins TRBV20-1 to TRBJ1-1, with D possibly matching TRBD1 (6 bases). This CDR3 is built from 12 residues. The germline CDR1 and CDR2 sequences are DFQATT and SNEGSKA (reference sequence). CDR3 protein: CRALTGNTEAFF. The DNA for the CDR3 is TGCAGGGCTTTGACAGGGAACACTGAAGCTTTCTTT.

This clonotype was found many times. CDR3 protein: CASSFLLGRDNSPLHF. The DNA of the CDR3 is TGTGCCAGCAGCTTTTTACTGGGGCGCGATAATTCACCCCTCCACTTT. The chain couples TRBV5-5 to TRBJ1-6; D is perhaps TRBD1 (5 bases). The CDR3 covers 16 residues. V lost 2 bases and J lost 5, with 14 bases in between. Germline lookup yields CDR1 SGHKS and CDR2 YYEKEE (reference sequence).

In this sample, this clonotype turned up many times. CDR3 amino acids: CASNPGQANQPQHF. For the CDR3, the DNA is TGTGCCAGCAATCCGGGACAGGCGAATCAGCCCCAGCATTTT. The chain carries TRBV12-3 or TRBV12-4 and TRBJ1-5; 8 bases match TRBD1. V shed 7 bases and J 4 bases; nucleotides not matched to a gene: 6. This CDR3 is built from 14 residues.

Ten or more counts support this clonotype. The rearrangement joins TRBV20-1 to TRBJ2-5; D is undetermined. This CDR3 has 11 residues. V was cut by 0 bases and J by 7 bases, with 6 bases left in between. Looked up from germline, CDR1 is DFQATT and CDR2 is SNEGSKA (reference sequence). The CDR3, as DNA: TGCAGTGCTAGAGAGTTTGGGACCCAGTACTTC. It translates to CSAREFGTQYF.

This clonotype was seen at least ten times. The J gene is TRBJ1-4, the V gene TRBV20-1; D not certain. This CDR3 spans 16 amino acids. Germline lookup yields CDR1 DFQATT and CDR2 SNEGSKA (reference sequence). Trimming pared 6 bases from V and 5 bases from J, leaving 22 bases between. This CDR3 is CSARTFKAHENEKLFF. The DNA for the CDR3 is TGCAGTGCGCGGACCTTCAAGGCCCACGAGAATGAAAAACTGTTTTTT.

This clonotype was recorded at least ten times. The chain carries TRBV5-8 and TRBJ1-2; D is ambiguous. CDR1 SGHTS and CDR2 YDEGEE come from the germline V gene. This CDR3 has 13 amino acids. V lost 4 bases and J 7 bases, leaving 14 bases between the germline ends. The CDR3 DNA reads TGTGCCAGCAGCGATCAGGCCGGTCGTGGCTACACCTTC. Translating it yields CASSDQAGRGYTF.

This clonotype has a handful of counts. The gene calls are TRBV5-1 and TRBJ2-7; D call uncertain. The CDR3 runs 15 residues. Germline V gene data show CDR1 as SGHRS and CDR2 as YFSETQ. The V gene lost 3 bases and the J gene lost 5 bases, with 18 bases spanning the gap. The CDR3 DNA reads TGCGCCAGCAGCTATATTCAAGGGTCGTTGAACGAGCAGTACTTC. It encodes CASSYIQGSLNEQYF.

This clonotype has at least ten counts. The chain joins TRBV10-3 to TRBJ2-5; D gene ambiguous. CDR3 length: 12 amino acids. The germline V gene has CDR1 ENHRY and CDR2 SYGVKD. The V gene lost 3 bases and the J gene lost 5 bases, with 7 bases spanning the gap. The CDR3 DNA follows: TGTGCCATCAGTGAATATGTTGAGACCCAGTACTTC. This gives the protein CAISEYVETQYF.

This clonotype was seen repeatedly, ten times or more. The chain has TRBV12-3 or TRBV12-4 and TRBJ2-1; D gene ambiguous. This CDR3 comprises 12 residues. V was cut by 6 bases and J by 9 bases, with 12 bases left in between. CDR3 DNA sequence: TGTGCCAGCAGCCTAGGTGTAGGTGAGCAGTTCTTC. This codes for CASSLGVGEQFF.

This clonotype was counted many times. The gene calls are TRBV5-1 and TRBJ1-3; no clear D. The CDR3 consists of 14 residues. V shed 0 bases and J shed 4 bases, with 8 bases lying between them. Looked up from germline, CDR1 is SGHRS and CDR2 is YFSETQ. The CDR3 here is CASSLAAQGNTIYF. CDR3 sequence (DNA): TGCGCCAGCAGCTTGGCCGCGCAGGGAAACACCATATATTTT.